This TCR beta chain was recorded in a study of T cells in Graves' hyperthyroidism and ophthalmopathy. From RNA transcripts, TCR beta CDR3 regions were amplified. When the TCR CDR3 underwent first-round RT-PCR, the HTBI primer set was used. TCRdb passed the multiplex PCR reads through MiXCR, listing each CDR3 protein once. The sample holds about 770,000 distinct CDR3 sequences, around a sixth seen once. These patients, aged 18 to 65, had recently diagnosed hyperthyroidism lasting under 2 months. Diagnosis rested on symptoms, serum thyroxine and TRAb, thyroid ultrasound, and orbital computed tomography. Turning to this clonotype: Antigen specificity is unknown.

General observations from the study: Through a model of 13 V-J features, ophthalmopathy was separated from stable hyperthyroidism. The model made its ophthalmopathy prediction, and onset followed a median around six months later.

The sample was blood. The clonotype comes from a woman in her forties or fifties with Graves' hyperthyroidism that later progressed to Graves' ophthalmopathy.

The CDR3 spells CASSIGTGGGTEAFF. CDR3 bases: TGTGCCAGCAGTATAGGGACAGGGGGAGGCACTGAAGCTTTCTTT. The chain couples TRBV12-3 or TRBV12-4 to TRBJ1-1, with 11 bases matching TRBD1. V trimming: 5 bases; J trimming: 4 bases; junction bases outside the gene matches: 6. The CDR3 spans 15 residues.